The text below deals with one T cell receptor beta chain. No antigen is known for it. All patients experienced relapse after autologous stem cell transplantation, and brentuximab vedotin exposure was variable. The best responses consisted of complete response, partial response or progressive disease. Germline loops: CDR1 MDHEN, CDR2 SYDVKM. This CDR3 spans 13 amino acids. Trimming took 3 bases from V and 10 from J, leaving 13 bases between them. The sample comes from a study of PD-1 blockade in classical Hodgkin lymphoma. Whole-study context: Intravenous delivery of nivolumab at 3 mg/kg to patients occurred every 2 weeks.

Assay: immunoSEQ multiplex PCR; the TCRdb copy retains only in-frame clones and omits some. The sample holds roughly 17,000 clones; 75% to 85% are singletons and the top ten take 3.5% to 5%. Study-wide results and caveats: At baseline, newly diagnosed patients reportedly showed less TCR diversity than healthy donors.

The chain uses TRBV28 and TRBJ1-5; D possibly corresponds to TRBD1 (5 bases). Sample: peripheral blood mononuclear cells (PBMCs), taken at baseline. This sequence originates from a human donor with classical Hodgkin lymphoma. This CDR3 reads CASSLGWGTPQHF. CDR3 bases: TGTGCCAGCAGTTTGGGATGGGGCACACCCCAGCATTTT.